These T cell receptor beta chains were read from a single sample in a study of tumor and adjacent non-tumor tissue in lung cancer. In TCRdb, the multiplex PCR reads were re-called with MiXCR into one record per CDR3 protein. The sample records about 85,000 distinct CDR3 sequences, roughly 62% being singletons. Material: lung tumor tissue. The receptors stem from a man between 65 and 85 years old with non-small cell lung cancer. The CDR3 runs from the conserved cysteine through the conserved F or W. Fields, in order: D gene, V gene, CDR3 protein. D genes are given only for firm matches.

- | TRBV5-1 | CASSRTTCSYNEQFF
- | TRBV5-5 | CASNLSLLGEKLFF
TRBD2 | TRBV6-1 | CASSEGLATHNNEQFF
TRBD1 | TRBV5-1 | CASGSVTQGASSGEQFF
- | TRBV29-1 | CSVGGSNQPQHF
- | TRBV6-5 | CASSYSVQFSPLHF
TRBD1 | TRBV28 | CASSFQDRGETQYF
- | TRBV28 | CASSPEGWGGHTQYF
- | TRBV11-3 | CASSESSGLAKNIQYF
TRBD1 | TRBV5-1 | CASCIWDRGRSPLHF
- | TRBV11-2 | CASSRNLVSYNEQFF
- | TRBV5-5 | CASRGFTGAQYF
TRBD2 | TRBV6-1 | CTSTAGSGSSYNEQFF
TRBD1 | TRBV2 | CASSSDSRDSQYF
- | TRBV5-8 | CASSPGQLSNQPQHF
TRBD1 | TRBV29-1 | CSHEKSGGQGAGTQYF
- | TRBV5-6 | CASSLSLSYEQYF
- | TRBV11-3 | CASRETQYF
- | TRBV20-1 | CSPRLQETQYF
- | TRBV25-1 | CASSGFGTGGQTQYF
- | TRBV13 | CVSSFLRGQEAQYF
- | TRBV11-2 | CASSLGAAFSETQYF
TRBD1 | TRBV4-1 | CASSKSGQGDTGEPFF
- | TRBV10-3 | CAISGSGSPKRREQYF
TRBD1 | TRBV28 | CASRKGRQGTYNEQFF
TRBD2 | TRBV4-1 | CASSQDRRGGGQRPDF
- | TRBV20-1 | CSAVQLLYQPQHF
TRBD1 | TRBV29-1 | CSVAGGLTGVQPQHF
TRBD1 | TRBV6-5 | CASCYVTGGLNEHYF
TRBD1 | TRBV6-5 | CARSYHGQGYYDYTF
- | TRBV5-1 | CASSLGSLGRDGYTF
TRBD2 | TRBV11-2 | CTSSEMTSGRAGWYF
- | TRBV11-2 | CASSLDLGQETQYF
TRBD1 | TRBV4-1 | CASSWDRPSRFEKLFF
- | TRBV29-1 | CSGKDPNTEAFF
- | TRBV6-1 | CASIVEHTQYF
- | TRBV30 | CAWTSGGYVQYF
- | TRBV29-1 | CSVEETAADRSYEQYF
- | TRBV12-3/TRBV12-4 | CASSLRGSLTYEQYF
TRBD2 | TRBV11-3 | CASSARSGRTTYEQYF
- | TRBV11-1 | CTSSLATRQGTHYF
- | TRBV28 | CASTGGPMELFF
- | TRBV7-9 | CASRIGAYNEQFF
TRBD2 | TRBV28 | CASRTSGEAYEQYF
TRBD1 | TRBV28 | CASRPQGGGNYEQYF
TRBD2 | TRBV9 | CASSEGTNGAYEQYF
- | TRBV29-1 | CSVGAASVASSEQLF
- | TRBV6-6 | CASSYSFRYAVYDYTF
- | TRBV11-2 | CASNPTGYEQYF
TRBD1 | TRBV29-1 | CSGCSGQTYNEQFF
TRBD1 | TRBV20-1 | CSAPDRGNTGELFF
TRBD2 | TRBV29-1 | CSVGGLATVSSYNEQFF
- | TRBV20-1 | CSASRGPSYEQYF
- | TRBV5-1 | CASSLGEGLDEQYF
- | TRBV6-5 | CTGRYGGYNEQFF